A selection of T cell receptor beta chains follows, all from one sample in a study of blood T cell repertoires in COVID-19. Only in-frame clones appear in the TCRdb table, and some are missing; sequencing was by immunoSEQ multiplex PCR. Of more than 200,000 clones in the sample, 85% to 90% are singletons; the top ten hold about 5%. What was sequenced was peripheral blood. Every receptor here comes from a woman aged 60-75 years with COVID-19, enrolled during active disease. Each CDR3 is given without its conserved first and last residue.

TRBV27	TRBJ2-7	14	ASRGLATRAPYEQY
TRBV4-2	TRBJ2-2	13	ASSQGTRETGELF
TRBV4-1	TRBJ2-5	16	ASSIPGLAGGNQETQY
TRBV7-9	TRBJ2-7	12	ASSFRGATGEQY
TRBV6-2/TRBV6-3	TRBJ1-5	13	ASSLRTGSNQPQH
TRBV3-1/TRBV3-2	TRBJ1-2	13	ASSQVERGGRGYT
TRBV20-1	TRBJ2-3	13	SASDGGRNTDTQY
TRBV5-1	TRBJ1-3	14	ASSRDSSGSGNTIY
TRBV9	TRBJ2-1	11	ASSPMRSNEQF
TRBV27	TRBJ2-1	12	ASSRGGGYNEQF
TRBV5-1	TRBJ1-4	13	ASSSTVFTNEKLF
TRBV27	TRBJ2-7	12	ASSLAGTDYEQY
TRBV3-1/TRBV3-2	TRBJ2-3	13	ASSLRVAGTDTQY
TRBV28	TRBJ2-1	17	ASSRPGGGRARAYNEQF
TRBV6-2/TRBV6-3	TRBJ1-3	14	ASSGYQGARGNTIY
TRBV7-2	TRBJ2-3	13	ASSLLGSSADTQY
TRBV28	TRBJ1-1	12	ASSSGGRNTEAF
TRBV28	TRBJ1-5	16	ASSLGGTGGYSNQPQH
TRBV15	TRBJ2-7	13	ATSRDVAQNYEQY
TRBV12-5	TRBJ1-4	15	ASGLGGTADTNEKLF
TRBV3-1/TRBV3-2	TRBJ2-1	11	ASRLATHNEQF
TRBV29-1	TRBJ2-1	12	SVEQPPRSNEQF
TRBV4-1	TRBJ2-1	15	ASLGGGLAGVSNEQF
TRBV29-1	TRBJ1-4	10	SVSHSNEKLF
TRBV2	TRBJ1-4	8	ASTREKLF
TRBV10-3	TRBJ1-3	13	AISSSGVGGNTIY
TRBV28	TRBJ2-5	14	ASSSLKWGRAETQY